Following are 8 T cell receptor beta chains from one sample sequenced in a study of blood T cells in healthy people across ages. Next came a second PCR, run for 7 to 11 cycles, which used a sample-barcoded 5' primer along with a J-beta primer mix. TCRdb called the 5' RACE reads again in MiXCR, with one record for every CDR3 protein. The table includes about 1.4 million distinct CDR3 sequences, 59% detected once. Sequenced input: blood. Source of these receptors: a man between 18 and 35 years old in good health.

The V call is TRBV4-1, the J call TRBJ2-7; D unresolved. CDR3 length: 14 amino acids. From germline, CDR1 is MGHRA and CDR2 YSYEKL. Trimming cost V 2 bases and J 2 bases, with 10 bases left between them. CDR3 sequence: CASSQLDTTYEQYF. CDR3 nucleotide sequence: TGCGCCAGCAGCCAATTGGATACGACCTACGAGCAGTACTTC.

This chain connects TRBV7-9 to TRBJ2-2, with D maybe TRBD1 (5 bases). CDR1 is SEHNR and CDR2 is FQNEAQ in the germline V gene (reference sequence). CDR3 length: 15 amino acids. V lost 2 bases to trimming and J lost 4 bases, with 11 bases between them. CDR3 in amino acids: CASSLIQGTTGELFF. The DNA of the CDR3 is TGTGCCAGCAGCTTAATCCAGGGCACCACCGGGGAGCTGTTTTTT.

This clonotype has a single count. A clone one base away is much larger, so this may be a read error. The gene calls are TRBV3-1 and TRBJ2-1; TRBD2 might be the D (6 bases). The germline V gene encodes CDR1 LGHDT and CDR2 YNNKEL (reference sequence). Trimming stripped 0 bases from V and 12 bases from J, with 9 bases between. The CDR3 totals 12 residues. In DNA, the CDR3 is TGTGCCAGCAGCCAAGAAGGGACTGGGCAGTTCTTC. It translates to CASSQEGTGQFF.

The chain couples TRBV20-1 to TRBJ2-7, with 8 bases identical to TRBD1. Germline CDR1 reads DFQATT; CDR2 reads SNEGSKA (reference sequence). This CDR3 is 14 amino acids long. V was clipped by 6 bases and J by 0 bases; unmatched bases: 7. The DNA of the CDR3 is TGCAGTGCCCCGGACAGGGCAAGCTCCTACGAGCAGTACTTC. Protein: CSAPDRASSYEQYF.

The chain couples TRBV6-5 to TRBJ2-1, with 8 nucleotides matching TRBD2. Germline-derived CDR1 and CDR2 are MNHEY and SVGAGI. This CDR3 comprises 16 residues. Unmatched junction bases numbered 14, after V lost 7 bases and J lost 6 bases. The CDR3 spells CASTYGGAGASNEQFF. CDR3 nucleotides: TGTGCCAGCACCTACGGGGGGGCAGGGGCTTCCAATGAGCAGTTCTTC.

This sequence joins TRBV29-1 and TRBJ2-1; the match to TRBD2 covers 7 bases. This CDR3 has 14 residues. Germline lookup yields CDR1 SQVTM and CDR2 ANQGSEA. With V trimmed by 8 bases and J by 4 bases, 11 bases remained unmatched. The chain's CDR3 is CSKTLAGGYNEQFF. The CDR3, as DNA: TGCAGCAAAACCTTAGCGGGCGGGTACAATGAGCAGTTCTTC.

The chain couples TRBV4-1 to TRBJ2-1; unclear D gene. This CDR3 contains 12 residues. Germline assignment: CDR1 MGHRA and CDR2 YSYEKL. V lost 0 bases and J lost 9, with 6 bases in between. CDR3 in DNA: TGCGCCAGCAGCCAAGATCCCAGTGAGCAGTTCTTC. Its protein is CASSQDPSEQFF.

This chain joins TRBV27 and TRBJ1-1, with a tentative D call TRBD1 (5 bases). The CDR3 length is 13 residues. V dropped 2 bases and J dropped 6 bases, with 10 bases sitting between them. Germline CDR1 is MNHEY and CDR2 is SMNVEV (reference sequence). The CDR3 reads CASSLQAGAEAFF. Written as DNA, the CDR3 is TGTGCCAGCAGTTTACAGGCGGGGGCTGAAGCTTTCTTT.